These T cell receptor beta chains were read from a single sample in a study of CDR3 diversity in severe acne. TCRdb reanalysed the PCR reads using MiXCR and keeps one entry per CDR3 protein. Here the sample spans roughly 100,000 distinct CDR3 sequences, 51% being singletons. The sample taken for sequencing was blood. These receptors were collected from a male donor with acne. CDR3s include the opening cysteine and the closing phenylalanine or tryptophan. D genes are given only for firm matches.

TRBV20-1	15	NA	CSAGETAPGGDEQYF
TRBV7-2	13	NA	CASSPQIYNEQFF
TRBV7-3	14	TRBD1	CASSSRGRHTEAFF
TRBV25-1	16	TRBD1	CASSESIGTGNYEQYF
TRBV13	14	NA	CASSLIGLGGEQYF
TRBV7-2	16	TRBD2	CASSLVSGGDVDTQYF
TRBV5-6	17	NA	CASSLVGTGSYNSPLHF
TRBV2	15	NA	CASSERNRGTDTQYF
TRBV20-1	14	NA	CSAPGLAGEETQHF
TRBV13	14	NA	CASSLRGSQETQYF
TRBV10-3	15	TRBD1	CAIRQGGWSGNTIYF
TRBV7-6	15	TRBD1	CASSAVQGADYEQYF
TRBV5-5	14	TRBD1	CASSLQGARQPQHF
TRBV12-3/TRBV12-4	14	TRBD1	CASSSGTVPSPLHF
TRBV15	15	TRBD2	CATSRDSGSGETQYF
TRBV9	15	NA	CASSVGMELIYEQYF
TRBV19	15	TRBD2	CASNSLAGDLETQYF
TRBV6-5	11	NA	CASSPEETQYF
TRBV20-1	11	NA	CSAGVTDTQYF
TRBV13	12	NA	CASSESGETQYF
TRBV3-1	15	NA	CASSQEKRSTDTQYF
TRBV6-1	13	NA	CASSANPNTEAFF
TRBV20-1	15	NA	CSARDRQKSNQPQHF
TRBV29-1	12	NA	CSVEAGTYEQYF
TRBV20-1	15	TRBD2	CSARETGGSTDTQYF
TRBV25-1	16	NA	CASRSDGAAPNEKLFF
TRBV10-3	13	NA	CAIYNPGEDEQYF
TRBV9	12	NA	CASGGAGNTQYF
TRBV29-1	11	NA	CSVLGGTEAFF
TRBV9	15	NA	CASSLGRYSNQPQHF
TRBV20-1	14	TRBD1	CSARPTGADNEQFF
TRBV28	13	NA	CASSRPRREPQHF
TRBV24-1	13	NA	CATSGGNTGELFF
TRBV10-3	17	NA	CAISESTVSLNTGELFF
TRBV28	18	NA	CASSSRGGAGQRNTEAFF
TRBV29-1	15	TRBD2	CSVSGEQRENYEQYF
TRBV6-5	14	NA	CASGPPWGTGELFF
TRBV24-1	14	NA	CATAGGGQQNEQYF
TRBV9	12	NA	CASSPEVDGYTF
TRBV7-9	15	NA	CASSLVSRASYEQYF
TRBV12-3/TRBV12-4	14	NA	CASSFGASNQPQHF